A single sample is the source of the 25 T cell receptor beta chains below, sequenced in a study of blood T cell repertoires in COVID-19. The method was immunoSEQ multiplex PCR; TCRdb's version includes in-frame clones alone and lacks a portion of them. The sample includes around 300,000 clones, about 89% seen only once; the top ten take about 2%. Sequencing was done on a sample of peripheral blood. The receptors come from a woman younger than 45 with COVID-19, enrolled during active disease.

This chain uses TRBV2 with TRBJ2-5, with 10 bases fitting TRBD2. This CDR3 contains 18 residues. Losses at the gene ends were 6 bases for V and 5 bases for J; bases not matched to a gene: 18. From germline, CDR1 is SNHLY and CDR2 FYNNEI. The CDR3 nucleotides are TGTGCCAGCAGGCCTGGGGCTAGCGGGAGTTCATATCTGGAGACCCAGTACTTC. Translating gives CASRPGASGSSYLETQYF.

V is TRBV18 and J is TRBJ1-6; D is ambiguous. V was cut by 4 bases and J by 8 bases, with 9 bases left in between. CDR1 and CDR2 from the germline V gene are KGHSH and LQKENI. This CDR3 contains 13 residues. CDR3 sequence: CASSRSTDSPLHF. The DNA of the CDR3 is TGTGCCAGCTCACGGTCGACTGATTCACCCCTCCACTTT. Combining the CDR3 with reference TRBV18 and TRBJ1-6 gives the whole variable domain NAGVMQNPRHLVRRRGQEARLRCSPMKGHSHVYWYRQLPEEGLKFMVYLQKENIIDESGMPKERFSAEFPKEGPSILRIQQVVRGDSAAYFCASSRSTDSPLHFGNGTRLTVT.

This chain uses TRBV30 with TRBJ2-1, with 7 nucleotides matching TRBD2. Germline loops: CDR1 GTSNPN, CDR2 SVGIG (reference sequence). Germline trimming cut 3 bases from V and 4 bases from J; bases unmatched to any gene: 3. The CDR3 is 13 amino acids. The CDR3 DNA reads as TGTGCCTGGAGGGGAGGGCTTTACAATGAGCAGTTCTTC. Translating it yields CAWRGGLYNEQFF.

DNA of the CDR3: TGTGCCAGTATCGGAGGGGTAAACAATGAGCAGTTCTTC. It encodes CASIGGVNNEQFF. The chain recombines TRBV19 with TRBJ2-1; perhaps TRBD2 as D (6 bases). Deletions cut 7 bases from V and 5 bases from J, with 12 bases between. The CDR3 consists of 13 residues. The V gene's germline CDR1 is LNHDA and CDR2 SQIVND (reference sequence).

The gene calls are TRBV11-3 and TRBJ1-5, with 8 bases aligning to TRBD1. V dropped 1 base and J dropped 2; count of bases not matched to a gene: 13. The CDR3 has 19 amino acids. Germline assignment: CDR1 SGHNT and CDR2 YENEEA. In DNA form, the CDR3 reads TGTGCCAGCAGCTTAGGCGCCAGGGGGCGGCAGATGGGCAATCAGCCCCAGCATTTT. Protein: CASSLGARGRQMGNQPQHF.

V gene TRBV6-5 combines with J gene TRBJ2-2, with D possibly TRBD2 on 6 matching bases. Trimming shortened V by 7 bases and J by 0 bases, and 12 bases separated the two germline ends. The CDR3 has 15 amino acids. Germline V lookup: CDR1 MNHEY, CDR2 SVGAGI. This CDR3 reads CASNQGLPNTGELFF. The CDR3 nucleotides read TGTGCCAGCAACCAGGGACTCCCGAACACCGGGGAGCTGTTTTTT.

The chain combines TRBV10-3 with TRBJ1-5; D uncertain. This CDR3 has 13 residues. The V gene's germline CDR1 is ENHRY and CDR2 SYGVKD. The V gene lost 3 bases and the J gene lost 10 bases, with 13 bases spanning the gap. CDR3 loop: CAISEEAVQPQHF. The CDR3 nucleotides read TGTGCCATCAGTGAAGAGGCCGTCCAACCCCAGCATTTT.

This clone was counted a few times. CDR3 in amino acids: CASSLSPGEYQPQHF. The CDR3 DNA reads as TGTGCCAGCAGTTTATCGCCGGGAGAGTATCAGCCCCAGCATTTT. The rearrangement links TRBV27 to TRBJ1-5; D call uncertain. V shed 0 bases and J shed 5 bases, with 11 bases lying between them. This CDR3 is built from 15 residues. Germline loops: CDR1 MNHEY, CDR2 SMNVEV (reference sequence).

The chain couples TRBV2 to TRBJ1-5, with D maybe TRBD1 (5 bases). V shed 6 bases and J shed 6 bases, with 15 bases lying between them. The CDR3 covers 14 residues. Per the germline V gene, CDR1 is SNHLY and CDR2 is FYNNEI. CDR3 coding DNA: TGTGCCAGCAGACCTACTTGGGGGGGTCAGCCCCAGCATTTT. It encodes CASRPTWGGQPQHF. Filled out from reference TRBV2 and TRBJ1-5, the complete variable domain reads EPEVTQTPSHQVTQMGQEVILRCVPISNHLYFYWYRQILGQKVEFLVSFYNNEISEKSEIFDDQFSVERPDGSNFTLKIRSTKLEDSAMYFCASRPTWGGQPQHFGDGTRLSIL.

Only one count was recorded for this clone. The chain recombines TRBV5-1 with TRBJ1-6; TRBD1 might be the D (5 bases). The germline CDR1 and CDR2 sequences are SGHRS and YFSETQ. The CDR3 contains 13 residues. V lost 4 bases, J lost 8 bases, and 10 bases lay in between. CDR3 amino acids: CASSEGGDSPLHF. In DNA, the CDR3 is TGCGCCAGCAGCGAAGGAGGGGATTCACCCCTCCACTTT.

V usage is TRBV15 and J usage is TRBJ2-3; weak D call: TRBD1 (6 bases). From germline, CDR1 is LNHNV and CDR2 YYDKDF (reference sequence). This CDR3 comprises 15 residues. With 3 bases removed from V and 2 bases from J, the gap between germline ends came to 12 bases. CDR3 DNA: TGTGCCACCAGCAGGGTGGGGACAAACACAGATACGCAGTATTTT. The encoded protein is CATSRVGTNTDTQYF.

The chain's CDR3 is CASSTGTSGYTDTQYF. The CDR3 DNA reads as TGCGCCAGCAGTACCGGGACTAGCGGATACACAGATACGCAGTATTTT. This rearrangement joins TRBV10-1 to TRBJ2-3; 11 nucleotides match TRBD2. J lost 2 bases, V lost 5 bases, and 6 bases had no gene match. CDR3 size: 16 residues. Germline V gene lookup returns CDR1 WNHNN and CDR2 SYGVQD (reference sequence).

The V and J genes are TRBV28 and TRBJ1-5; D might be TRBD1 (5 bases). The germline gives CDR1 MDHEN, CDR2 SYDVKM. The CDR3 is 17 residues long. V was trimmed by 6 bases and J by 3 bases, leaving 21 bases between them. CDR3 sequence: CASRPPGERRPNQPQHF. The DNA for the CDR3 is TGTGCCAGCAGACCCCCGGGGGAGCGCAGACCCAATCAGCCCCAGCATTTT.

This clone was observed once. The rearrangement joins TRBV18 to TRBJ1-2; unclear D gene. The germline CDR1 and CDR2 sequences are KGHSH and LQKENI. Trimming took off 2 bases at V and 8 bases at J, with 6 bases between the two ends. The CDR3 has 11 amino acids. The CDR3 coding sequence is TGTGCCAGCTCACCAGGTAGCGGCTACACCTTC. Amino acids: CASSPGSGYTF.

The genes are TRBV28 and TRBJ2-3, with 10 bases lining up with TRBD2. Trimming at V came to 7 bases and at J to 5 bases, leaving 15 bases not matched to a gene. The CDR3 has 17 amino acids. Germline V gene data show CDR1 as MDHEN and CDR2 as SYDVKM. CDR3 nucleotides: TGTGCCAGCACCAACCCCCGGACTAGCGGTCGTCAAGATACGCAGTATTTT. It specifies CASTNPRTSGRQDTQYF.

This chain joins TRBV6-5 and TRBJ2-7, with D perhaps matching TRBD1 (5 bases). V was pared by 2 bases and J by 5 bases, with 13 bases between. This CDR3 has 14 amino acids. Germline assignment: CDR1 MNHEY and CDR2 SVGAGI. The CDR3 is CASSYVPRVHEQYF. DNA of the CDR3: TGTGCCAGCAGTTACGTTCCCAGGGTCCACGAGCAGTACTTC.

The chain recombines TRBV2 with TRBJ2-7; no firm D call. The V gene's germline CDR1 is SNHLY and CDR2 FYNNEI. This CDR3 comprises 14 residues. The V end was cut by 3 bases, the J end by 2 bases, with 11 bases between. Here the CDR3 reads CASSESLTPYEQYF. The CDR3 bases are TGTGCCAGCAGTGAGTCTCTAACCCCCTACGAGCAGTACTTC. Full variable domain (outside the CDR3, taken from reference TRBV2 and TRBJ2-7): EPEVTQTPSHQVTQMGQEVILRCVPISNHLYFYWYRQILGQKVEFLVSFYNNEISEKSEIFDDQFSVERPDGSNFTLKIRSTKLEDSAMYFCASSESLTPYEQYFGPGTRLTVT.

This clone was detected only a few times. The J gene is TRBJ1-5, the V gene TRBV11-2, with D hard to call. The CDR3 is 13 residues long. V gave up 3 bases and J gave up 6 bases, with 9 bases separating them. Germline V gene lookup returns CDR1 SGHAT and CDR2 FQNNGV. CDR3 coding DNA: TGTGCCAGCAGCTTTCGGGAGGGTCAGCCCCAGCATTTT. This gives the protein CASSFREGQPQHF.

The chain recombines TRBV7-2 with TRBJ2-5; 7 bases are shared with TRBD1. The germline V gene encodes CDR1 SGHTA and CDR2 FQGNSA. CDR3 length: 15 residues. V was pared by 1 base and J by 5 bases, with 7 bases of the junction left unmatched. The CDR3 reads CASSLVRQGSETQYF. In nucleotides, the CDR3 is TGTGCCAGCAGCTTAGTCCGACAGGGTAGCGAGACCCAGTACTTC.

The chain's CDR3 is CASSRDRGLSGYTF. In DNA, the CDR3 is TGTGCCAGCAGCAGGGACAGGGGATTAAGTGGCTACACCTTC. The chain employs TRBV5-6 and TRBJ1-2, with 10 nucleotides matching TRBD1. The CDR3 is made up of 14 amino acids. V trimming: 4 bases; J trimming: 7 bases; junction bases outside the gene matches: 7. Germline values: CDR1 SGHDT, CDR2 YYEEEE. Using reference TRBV5-6 and TRBJ1-2 for the parts outside the CDR3, the full variable domain is DAGVTQSPTHLIKTRGQQVTLRCSPKSGHDTVSWYQQALGQGPQFIFQYYEEEERQRGNFPDRFSGHQFPNYSSELNVNALLLGDSALYLCASSRDRGLSGYTFGSGTRLTVV.

The chain employs TRBV3-1 (or the pseudogene TRBV3-2) and TRBJ2-7, with 7 bases aligning to TRBD2. This CDR3 has 16 residues. Germline CDR1 reads LGHDT; CDR2 reads YNNKEL (reference sequence). The trim removed 0 bases at V and 3 bases at J, leaving 8 bases unmatched. CDR3 in DNA: TGTGCCAGCAGCCAAGATGGGAGGGAGTCGTACTACGAGCAGTACTTC. It translates to CASSQDGRESYYEQYF.

This chain links TRBV10-3 with TRBJ1-5, with D possibly matching TRBD1 (5 bases). The length of the CDR3 is 15 residues. Per the germline V gene, CDR1 is ENHRY and CDR2 is SYGVKD. Trimming removed 3 bases at V and 1 base at J, with 10 bases between. The CDR3, as DNA: TGTGCCATCAGTGAAGGCAGGGAAAGCAATCAGCCCCAGCATTTT. It encodes CAISEGRESNQPQHF.

The CDR3 coding sequence is TGTGCCAGCAGCTTAGGGGGCGCGAACACCGGGGAGCTGTTTTTT. Translation gives CASSLGGANTGELFF. The chain joins TRBV7-8 to TRBJ2-2; weak D call: TRBD1 (5 bases). The ends were cut back, 1 base at V and 0 bases at J, with 6 bases in the middle. Germline lookup yields CDR1 SGHVS and CDR2 FQNEAQ. The CDR3 is 15 residues long.

The chain uses TRBV27 and TRBJ2-3, with a weak D call TRBD1 (6 bases). The germline V and J ends were trimmed by 3 bases and 1 base, with 8 bases remaining between them. This CDR3 comprises 14 residues. Germline values: CDR1 MNHEY, CDR2 SMNVEV (reference sequence). The CDR3 is CASSFGGRTDTQYF. The DNA for the CDR3 is TGTGCCAGCAGTTTTGGGGGCCGCACAGATACGCAGTATTTT.

This rearrangement joins TRBV29-1 to TRBJ1-2; 7 nucleotides match TRBD1. This CDR3 is 13 amino acids long. The V segment lost 4 bases and the J segment 5 bases; nucleotides outside the gene matches: 7. The germline V gene has CDR1 SQVTM and CDR2 ANQGSEA. The CDR3 loop reads CSVGTRDSYGYTF. CDR3 in DNA: TGCAGCGTTGGAACCCGGGACAGTTATGGCTACACCTTC.